The rows below give T cell receptor beta chains drawn from one sample of a study of molecular identifiers for immune sequencing clone quantification. TCRdb ran MiXCR on the PCR reads and lists one entry per CDR3 protein. The sample holds 400,000 to 600,000 distinct CDR3 sequences, 20% to 25% seen once. Source material: naive CD8+ T cells from blood, with Jurkat cell RNA spiked in. The receptors here all came from a human donor in good health. Some libraries in this study had Jurkat cell RNA spiked in. CDR3s include the opening cysteine and the closing phenylalanine or tryptophan. The order of the fields is CDR3 protein, clone size, V gene. The listing skips clone size in some rows; elsewhere it reads once, few, many or a size class.

CDR3: CASSYSRFADFRWEQYF; size: many; V: TRBV6-2/TRBV6-3
CDR3: CASSYSFRVRQGDQPQHF; size: few; V: TRBV6-2/TRBV6-3
CDR3: CASSFISQRGGITDTQYF; size: many; V: TRBV7-6
CDR3: CASRDGRTYDEQFF; size: .; V: TRBV5-1
CDR3: CASSILAGESSYNEQFF; size: .; V: TRBV27
CDR3: CASKSKAPSYEQYF; size: .; V: TRBV11-2
CDR3: CASSTQDRGITGANVPTF; size: .; V: TRBV2
CDR3: CSADRGSYEQYF; size: few; V: TRBV20-1
CDR3: CASSLSTIRTGGYEQYF; size: many; V: TRBV5-6
CDR3: CASGLGLAKNIQYF; size: .; V: TRBV12-3/TRBV12-4
CDR3: CASSLDGGRYTEAFF; size: few; V: TRBV5-1
CDR3: CASSFFQGTYGELFF; size: .; V: TRBV7-2
CDR3: CASSPEALSRSTDTQYF; size: many; V: TRBV5-6